This T cell receptor beta chain is drawn from a study of T cell repertoires in enteric fever (dated by TCRdb to 2016 to 2018). Looking at the study overall: Using volunteers experimentally challenged with Salmonella Typhi or Paratyphi A, the study rebuilt the Salmonella-specific repertoire of circulating effector CD4+ T cells. To pick out the circulating effector CD4+ T cells responding to Salmonella infection, the researchers turned to mass cytometry. T cells were stained, including ex vivo, with tetramers loaded with CdtB(105-125) peptide variants (SP110Y, ST110H). Four approaches were merged in the work: T cell receptor sequencing, unbiased single-cell cloning, mass cytometry and live fluorescence barcoding.

Sequencing used an Illumina MiSeq. Starting from the raw public reads, TCRdb applied fastp trimming at Q25, assembled clones with MiXCR and retained in-frame beta chains. For every CDR3 protein sequence, its rows merge into one entry that carries the most common genes and DNA. The sample data list about 1,600 distinct CDR3 sequences, and around a third of these were observed just once. 15% to 20% of the sample comes from the top ten. What the work shows at the level of the full study, not this receptor alone: Expanded clonotypes included cross-reactive responses against distantly related Salmonella serovars and clones recognizing antigens unique to S. Typhi or S. Paratyphi A. The accumulation of T cells that did not cross-react between serovars appeared to be driven by single amino acid variations in CdtB and PhoN, the immunodominant proteins. The study pinpointed HlyE and CdtB as immunodominant T cell antigens specific to S. Typhi and S. Paratyphi A.

This clonotype was counted only a few times. What antigen it recognizes has not been identified. No much larger clone is present one base from it, and per-base qualities are unavailable. Reading the germline V gene gives CDR1 KGHSH and CDR2 LQKENI. From its cysteine to its phenylalanine, the CDR3 spans 16 amino acids. The only DNA kept is the CDR3, 48 bases in frame from the first base. Unmatched junction bases come to 13, with V trimmed by 3 bases and J by 6 bases. This receptor was identified in a human donor with Salmonella enteric fever, either typhoid or paratyphoid (not recorded which). This chain joins TRBV18 to TRBJ1-2; 7 of the junction bases match TRBD1. Sequences were obtained from CCR7- CD38- CD4+ T cells from PBMCs. The nucleotide sequence reads TGTGCCAGCTCACCGAAAACCGGGACAGAAGGACATGGCTACACCTTC. It translates as CASSPKTGTEGHGYTF.